This T cell receptor (beta chain) was obtained from a study of cytomegalovirus exposure and HLA in healthy donors. Study in general: Unique TCRs numbering roughly 85 million, obtained from HLA-typed donors, made up an early data release. Study results and caveats: Looking again later, the authors saw that most CMV-associated TCR beta chains seemed HLA-restricted. Researchers catalogued some 160 TCR beta chains as cytomegalovirus-associated.

PCR was performed using 60 Vbeta and 13 Jbeta primers. The assay was immunoSEQ multiplex PCR, and TCRdb's table has in-frame clones only and misses some. The sample has more than 140,000 clones; 77% are singletons. The table lists this clone with a few counts. The antigen remains undetermined. The ends lost 7 bases at V and 8 bases at J; junction bases unmatched: 9. CDR1 is MNHEY and CDR2 is SVGAGI in the germline V gene. This CDR3 comprises 15 residues. The sequence was collected from a female donor in good health and CMV-seronegative. J is TRBJ2-1 and V is TRBV6-5; 12 bases agree with TRBD2. The sample consisted of PBMCs. CDR3 sequence: CASIRTSGRTDEQFF. The CDR3 DNA follows: TGTGCCAGCATTAGAACTAGCGGGAGGACAGATGAGCAGTTCTTC.